This T cell receptor (beta chain) was identified during a study of response to subunit inactivated influenza vaccine. Comment on this clonotype: Its antigen is unknown.

J lost 1 base, V lost 5 bases, and 11 bases had no gene match. The CDR3 has 19 amino acids. The germline V gene has CDR1 SGHRS and CDR2 YFSETQ. Study outcomes and limitations: Each seasonal influenza vaccination recruits few new T cells, the authors suggested.

TCRdb independently ran MiXCR on the RT-PCR reads; one entry per CDR3 protein. This sample yields more than 550,000 distinct CDR3 sequences, of which 11% are seen a single time; approximately 10% belongs to the top ten. The sample was also linked to a second study, of T cells expressing NK-cell markers. From that report: Template switching by 5'RACE with UMIs generated the TCR beta cDNA. Obtained from sorted CD3+CD56+NKG2C+, CD3+CD56+NKG2C- and CD3+CD56-NKG2C+ T cells were the TCR beta repertoires. NKG2C+ dominant clonotype frequencies in 5 or 6 donors were roughly 1.0-7.5% of CD8+ T cells.

This clonotype originated in a man in his fifties who received an inactivated influenza vaccine. This rearrangement joins TRBV5-1 to TRBJ2-4, with TRBD2 matching 14 bases. Here the sequenced sample was PBMCs from blood, taken on the day of vaccination. Written as DNA, the CDR3 is TGCGCCAGCAGTTTCCGGGGACTAGCGGGAGACGTTGCCAAAAACATTCAGTACTTC. Amino acid sequence: CASSFRGLAGDVAKNIQYF.